This T cell receptor beta chain was identified during a study of T cell changes during pregnancy in multiple sclerosis. Here immunoSEQ multiplex PCR was the method, and the copy in TCRdb shows in-frame clones only, minus some. The sample records roughly 46,000 clones, around 93% being singletons. The CDR3 has 14 residues. Trimming removed 3 bases at V and 8 bases at J, with 15 bases between. Germline V gene lookup returns CDR1 MNHEY and CDR2 SMNVEV (reference sequence). The starting material was CD8+ T cells from peripheral blood mononuclear cells, obtained after pregnancy. V and J are TRBV27 and TRBJ2-3; a possible D gene is TRBD2 (6 bases). This TCR was recovered from a female donor with multiple sclerosis, enrolled in a pregnancy study. The CDR3 is CASSFGGSRGTQYF. The CDR3 nucleotides are TGTGCCAGCAGTTTCGGAGGGAGTCGTGGTACGCAGTATTTT.